Listed below are T cell receptor beta chains from one sample, sequenced in a study of blood T cell repertoires in COVID-19. Generated by immunoSEQ multiplex PCR, the TCRdb table keeps only in-frame clones and is missing some. The table lists around 290,000 clones, 75% to 90% of them singletons, with about 4.6% in the top ten. Input material: peripheral blood. The origin of the receptors is a man in his forties or fifties with acute or convalescent COVID-19. CDR3s include the opening cysteine and the closing phenylalanine or tryptophan. Fields, in order: D gene, J gene, V gene, clone size, CDR3 protein, CDR3 DNA. A D gene is named only where the DNA matches it firmly. A row's size may be missing; if present it is once, few, many or a size class.

NA TRBJ2-7 TRBV5-4 NA CASSHPADRGEQYF TGTGCCAGCAGCCACCCGGCGGATCGAGGCGAGCAGTACTTC
TRBD1 TRBJ1-1 TRBV19 NA CASSHTPGGAFF TGTGCCAGTAGTCATACCCCAGGGGGAGCTTTCTTT
TRBD1 TRBJ1-2 TRBV2 NA CASSAQTGFGGYTF TGTGCCAGCAGCGCGCAGACAGGGTTTGGCGGCTACACCTTC
NA TRBJ2-7 TRBV3-1/TRBV3-2 NA CASSPRIGQGQYF TGTGCCAGCAGCCCACGCATCGGGCAGGGGCAGTACTTC
NA TRBJ1-5 TRBV5-1 NA CASSPEPITGRNQPQHF TGCGCCAGCAGCCCCGAACCCATTACAGGGCGCAATCAGCCCCAGCATTTT
NA TRBJ1-4 TRBV5-1 NA CASSLGTATNEKLFF TGCGCCAGCAGCTTGGGAACGGCAACTAATGAAAAACTGTTTTTT
TRBD2 TRBJ2-7 TRBV6-5 NA CASRSGLAGGYEQYF TGTGCCAGCAGGTCGGGACTAGCGGGGGGGTACGAGCAGTACTTC
NA TRBJ1-6 TRBV18 NA CASSHGGDSPLHF TGTGCCAGCTCCCACGGGGGGGACTCACCCCTCCACTTT
NA TRBJ2-1 TRBV5-8 NA CASKSRPRGQYEQFF TGTGCCAGTAAGTCCCGACCACGTGGACAATACGAGCAGTTCTTC
NA TRBJ1-4 TRBV5-5 NA CASSFLTANEKLFF TGTGCCAGCAGCTTCTTGACAGCTAATGAAAAACTGTTTTTT
NA TRBJ1-2 TRBV9 NA CASSPRTANYGYTF TGTGCCAGCAGCCCTCGGACAGCTAACTATGGCTACACCTTC
TRBD1 TRBJ2-3 TRBV7-3 once CASSPLTIQGGAQYF TGTGCCAGCAGCCCACTGACGATACAGGGGGGAGCGCAGTATTTT
TRBD2 TRBJ2-1 TRBV6-5 once CASTRAGGEQFF TGTGCCAGCACCAGAGCGGGAGGTGAGCAGTTCTTC
NA TRBJ1-2 TRBV6-1 NA CASSEESYYGYTF TGTGCCAGCAGTGAAGAATCCTACTATGGCTACACCTTC
NA TRBJ1-5 TRBV19 NA CASSIGGSNQPQHF TGTGCCAGTAGTATAGGAGGCAGCAATCAGCCCCAGCATTTT
NA TRBJ2-1 TRBV6-4 NA CATRGGYNEQFF TGTGCCACCCGAGGGGGTTACAATGAGCAGTTCTTC